This TCR beta chain is drawn from a study of T cells in Graves' hyperthyroidism and ophthalmopathy. Amplified TCR beta CDR3 regions came from RNA transcripts. Using the HTBI primer set, a first-round RT-PCR was run on the TCR CDR3. TCRdb re-called the multiplex PCR reads through MiXCR, storing one row per CDR3 protein. The table records fewer than 600,000 distinct CDR3 sequences, approximately 15% of them present only once. CDR1 MNHEY and CDR2 SVGAGI come from the germline V gene. The ends were cut back, 4 bases at V and 10 bases at J, with 8 bases in the middle. The CDR3 is made up of 11 amino acids. Graves' hyperthyroidism is called stable when ophthalmopathy does not progress within 18 months. PBMCs were sourced from more than 9 ml fresh peripheral blood.

This sequence originates from a woman in her thirties or forties with Graves' hyperthyroidism. Input material: blood. The chain recombines TRBV6-5 with TRBJ1-5; D ambiguous. The CDR3 region has the DNA TGTGCCAGCAGTTCTGACCCCCCCCAGCATTTT. The encoded protein is CASSSDPPQHF.